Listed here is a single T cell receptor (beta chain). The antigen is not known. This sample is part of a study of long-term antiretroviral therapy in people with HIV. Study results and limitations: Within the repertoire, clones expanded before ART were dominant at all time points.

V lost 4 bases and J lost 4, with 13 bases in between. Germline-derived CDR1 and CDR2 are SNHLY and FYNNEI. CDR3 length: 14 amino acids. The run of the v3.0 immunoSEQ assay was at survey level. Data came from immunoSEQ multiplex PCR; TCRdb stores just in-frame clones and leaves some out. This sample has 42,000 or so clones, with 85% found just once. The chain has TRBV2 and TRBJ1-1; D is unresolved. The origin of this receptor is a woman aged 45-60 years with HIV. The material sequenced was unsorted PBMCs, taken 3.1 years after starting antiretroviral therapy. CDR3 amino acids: CASSVDSGGTEAFF. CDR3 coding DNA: TGTGCCAGCAGTGTGGACTCAGGAGGCACTGAAGCTTTCTTT.